This T cell receptor beta chain is drawn from a study of cytomegalovirus exposure and HLA in healthy donors. Overall study findings and caveats: Information on immune exposure was restricted to one variable (CMV serostatus). In vitro experiments confirmed that three CMV-associated chains were specific for CMV antigens.

V lost 0 bases, J lost 5 bases, and 10 bases stayed unmatched. CDR1 is LNHDA, CDR2 SQIVND, per germline (reference sequence). The CDR3 has 19 residues. The PCR used 60 Vbeta and 13 Jbeta primers. Sequenced by immunoSEQ multiplex PCR; TCRdb stores in-frame clones only, minus some. The table has about 160,000 clones, about 88% seen once. Notes on this clone: What it binds is not known.

Material: PBMCs. This clonotype was obtained from a woman younger than 35 in good health and CMV-seronegative. J is TRBJ2-1 and V is TRBV19; TRBD2 matches 13 bases. CDR3 DNA: TGTGCCAGTAGTATAGATCATCATTTTGGACTAGCGGGAGACAATGAGCAGTTCTTC. It yields the protein CASSIDHHFGLAGDNEQFF.